One and the same sample provided the 21 T cell receptor beta chains below, sequenced in a study of OX40 agonist ivuxolimab in advanced cancers. The table came from immunoSEQ multiplex PCR; TCRdb's copy has only in-frame clones and leaves some out. The sample comprises approximately 39,000 clones, around 90% of which are singletons, and about 13% rests with the top ten. The specimen was CD4+ or CD8+ T cells sorted from blood, collected in a trial of the OX40 agonist ivuxolimab. The receptors come from an adult with an advanced solid tumor such as melanoma, head and neck, liver or kidney cancer.

The V call is TRBV18, the J call TRBJ2-1; no reliable D call. This CDR3 has 15 residues. Germline values: CDR1 KGHSH, CDR2 LQKENI. V was shortened by 2 bases and J by 0 bases, with 8 bases between the two germline ends. CDR3 nucleotide sequence: TGTGCCAGCTCACCAGGGCTCTCCTCCTACAATGAGCAGTTCTTC. It translates to CASSPGLSSYNEQFF.

The table lists this clone with a count of one. The rearrangement links TRBV7-3 to TRBJ2-1; a possible D gene is TRBD2 (6 bases). The germline CDR1 and CDR2 sequences are SGHTA and FQGTGA. V was shortened by 5 bases and J by 8 bases, with 13 bases between the two germline ends. The CDR3 extends over 13 amino acids. The CDR3 here is CASSLGWGDEQFF. CDR3 nucleotide sequence: TGTGCCAGCAGCCTCGGGTGGGGGGATGAGCAGTTCTTC.

This chain links TRBV5-4 with TRBJ2-2; the D is unclear. Germline V gene data show CDR1 as SGHNT and CDR2 as YYREEE (reference sequence). V was trimmed by 0 bases and J by 2 bases, leaving 5 bases between them. The CDR3 totals 14 residues. CDR3 amino acids: CASSLEGNTGELFF. For the CDR3, the DNA is TGTGCCAGCAGCTTGGAAGGAAACACCGGGGAGCTGTTTTTT.

The chain's CDR3 is CASSLVPLAPSSYNEQFF. CDR3 coding DNA: TGTGCCAGCAGCTTAGTCCCACTAGCGCCGAGCTCCTACAATGAGCAGTTCTTC. The chain uses TRBV11-2 and TRBJ2-1; 7 positions agree with TRBD2. CDR1 is SGHAT and CDR2 is FQNNGV in the germline V gene. Trimming took 1 base from V and 0 from J; bases not matched to a gene: 9. The CDR3 length is 18 residues.

The rearrangement uses TRBV9 and TRBJ2-7; 9 nucleotides align to TRBD2. V was clipped by 0 bases and J by 3 bases; unmatched bases: 4. Germline-derived CDR1 and CDR2 are SGDLS and YYNGEE. The CDR3 covers 15 residues. The CDR3 region is CASSVGSGGHYEQYF. CDR3 sequence (DNA): TGTGCCAGCAGCGTAGGTAGCGGGGGACACTACGAGCAGTACTTC.

The chain employs TRBV7-2 and TRBJ2-1; unclear D gene. Germline loops: CDR1 SGHTA, CDR2 FQGNSA. The CDR3 is 14 residues long. V was shortened by 2 bases and J by 3 bases, with 8 bases between the two germline ends. CDR3: CASSLSSYYNEQFF. The CDR3 DNA reads TGTGCCAGCAGCTTATCGTCTTACTACAATGAGCAGTTCTTC. Looking up the rest from reference TRBV7-2 and TRBJ2-1 gives the full variable domain: GAGVSQSPSNKVTEKGKDVELRCDPISGHTALYWYRQSLGQGLEFLIYFQGNSAPDKSGLPSDRFSAERTGGSVSTLTIQRTQQEDSAVYLCASSLSSYYNEQFFGPGTRLTVL.

This chain links TRBV11-2 with TRBJ2-1; D unresolved. Trimming shortened V by 5 bases and J by 2 bases, and 10 bases separated the two germline ends. The CDR3 sequence is 14 residues long. In germline, CDR1 is SGHAT, CDR2 FQNNGV. CDR3 region: CASSLFGAYNEQFF. The CDR3, as DNA: TGTGCCAGCAGCCTTTTTGGGGCCTACAATGAGCAGTTCTTC.

The V call is TRBV28, the J call TRBJ1-5; unclear D gene. Germline lookup yields CDR1 MDHEN and CDR2 SYDVKM. V shed 1 base and J shed 6 bases, with 13 bases lying between them. The CDR3 has 15 residues. The chain's CDR3 is CASSLSWEGGQPQHF. CDR3 nucleotide sequence: TGTGCCAGCAGTTTATCTTGGGAGGGCGGTCAGCCCCAGCATTTT.

This clone has a handful of counts. This rearrangement joins TRBV5-6 to TRBJ2-3; weak D call: TRBD2 (6 bases). Trimming removed 0 bases from V and 5 bases from J, with 13 bases in between. The CDR3 is made up of 15 amino acids. The germline V gene has CDR1 SGHDT and CDR2 YYEEEE. DNA for the CDR3: TGTGCCAGCAGCTTGGGCGGGGACCCTGGAGATACGCAGTATTTT. Residues: CASSLGGDPGDTQYF.

This clone was seen a handful of times. This chain joins TRBV5-6 and TRBJ2-7; 11 bases match TRBD2. Germline assignment: CDR1 SGHDT and CDR2 YYEEEE. Trimming took 2 bases from V and 2 from J; bases not matched to a gene: 12. The CDR3 totals 18 residues. The CDR3 sequence is CASSFGLAGGLGAYEQYF. In nucleotides, the CDR3 is TGTGCCAGCAGCTTCGGGCTAGCGGGAGGATTGGGGGCCTACGAGCAGTACTTC.

This clone appeared a few times. This sequence joins TRBV5-4 and TRBJ2-1, with D uncertain. CDR1 SGHNT and CDR2 YYREEE come from the germline V gene (reference sequence). V was clipped by 5 bases and J by 8 bases, with 14 bases between them. This CDR3 is 13 amino acids long. The CDR3 DNA sequence: TGTGCCAGCAGTCCGGTCTTTGACGATGAGCAGTTCTTC. Protein sequence: CASSPVFDDEQFF.

V gene TRBV19 combines with J gene TRBJ1-3; 7 bases map to TRBD1. The CDR3 is made up of 16 amino acids. With 3 bases clipped from V and 4 bases from J, the junction kept 9 bases outside the gene matches. Looked up from germline, CDR1 is LNHDA and CDR2 is SQIVND (reference sequence). The CDR3 DNA follows: TGTGCCAGTAGTATCCCCCTTACAGGGGTCGGAAACACCATATATTTT. Translation gives CASSIPLTGVGNTIYF.

This clone occurred a few times. The chain recombines TRBV9 with TRBJ2-7; TRBD2 is a possible D gene (5 bases). The ends were cut back, 3 bases at V and 4 bases at J, with 11 bases in the middle. The length of the CDR3 is 13 residues. Looked up from germline, CDR1 is SGDLS and CDR2 is YYNGEE. The CDR3 region has the DNA TGTGCCAGCAGCGCGGGAAGTGGGTACGAGCAGTACTTC. Protein product: CASSAGSGYEQYF.

This clone rates as medium-sized. The V gene is TRBV7-2, the J gene TRBJ1-3; D is uncertain. The germline V gene encodes CDR1 SGHTA and CDR2 FQGNSA. The CDR3 is 15 amino acids. Trimming stripped 4 bases from V and 0 bases from J, with 10 bases between. CDR3: CASSSDPSSGNTIYF. CDR3 nucleotides: TGTGCCAGCAGCTCCGACCCTTCCTCTGGAAACACCATATATTTT.

The chain joins TRBV9 to TRBJ1-1; D call uncertain. Trimming took off 0 bases at V and 10 bases at J, with 10 bases between the two ends. Germline CDR1 SGDLS, CDR2 YYNGEE. The CDR3 runs 12 residues. Here the CDR3 reads CASSVEGNRAFF. The CDR3 bases are TGTGCCAGCAGCGTAGAAGGTAATAGAGCTTTCTTT.

The chain joins TRBV29-1 to TRBJ2-7, with TRBD2 identical over 7 bases. Germline V lookup: CDR1 SQVTM, CDR2 ANQGSEA. J lost 2 bases, V lost 5 bases, and 6 bases had no gene match. The CDR3 has 13 residues. CDR3: CSVFLAGAYEQYF. The CDR3 DNA reads TGCAGCGTTTTTTTAGCGGGTGCCTACGAGCAGTACTTC.

The V and J genes are TRBV27 and TRBJ2-5; D call uncertain. The germline gives CDR1 MNHEY, CDR2 SMNVEV (reference sequence). Deletions cut 4 bases from V and 5 bases from J, with 11 bases between. The CDR3 is 13 amino acids. CDR3 DNA: TGTGCCAGCAGTTCCAGCGCGATTGAGACCCAGTACTTC. Protein product: CASSSSAIETQYF.

The chain combines TRBV9 with TRBJ1-1; TRBD1 matches 7 bases. With V trimmed by 3 bases and J by 1 base, 6 bases remained unmatched. The CDR3 totals 15 residues. Germline CDR1 SGDLS, CDR2 YYNGEE. CDR3 protein: CASSGQTGRNTEAFF. DNA for the CDR3: TGTGCCAGCAGCGGGCAGACAGGGCGGAACACTGAAGCTTTCTTT. The whole variable domain, filled in from reference TRBV9 and TRBJ1-1, reads DSGVTQTPKHLITATGQRVTLRCSPRSGDLSVYWYQQSLDQGLQFLIQYYNGEERAKGNILERFSAQQFPDLHSELNLSSLELGDSALYFCASSGQTGRNTEAFFGQGTRLTVV.

The chain has TRBV19 and TRBJ1-1; D is unresolved. Germline assignment: CDR1 LNHDA and CDR2 SQIVND (reference sequence). V dropped 3 bases and J dropped 0 bases, with 14 bases sitting between them. This CDR3 has 16 residues. The CDR3 DNA follows: TGTGCCAGTAGTATTGGGGTGCCGGTTATGAACACTGAAGCTTTCTTT. Its translation: CASSIGVPVMNTEAFF. The complete variable domain, with remaining parts taken from reference TRBV19 and TRBJ1-1, reads DGGITQSPKYLFRKEGQNVTLSCEQNLNHDAMYWYRQDPGQGLRLIYYSQIVNDFQKGDIAEGYSVSREKKESFPLTVTSAQKNPTAFYLCASSIGVPVMNTEAFFGQGTRLTVV.

The V call is TRBV5-6, the J call TRBJ1-5, with 7 bases aligning to TRBD1. V was pared by 1 base and J by 5 bases, with 3 bases of the junction left unmatched. Germline loops: CDR1 SGHDT, CDR2 YYEEEE. The CDR3 has 14 amino acids. DNA of the CDR3: TGTGCCAGCAGCTTGTCAGGGGGGGATCAGCCCCAGCATTTT. As protein: CASSLSGGDQPQHF.

The CDR3 nucleotides are TGTGCCAGCAGAAGACAGGGAAACACCGGGGAGCTGTTTTTT. It codes for CASRRQGNTGELFF. The rearrangement uses TRBV28 and TRBJ2-2; 7 positions agree with TRBD1. The CDR3 sequence is 14 residues long. V shed 6 bases, J shed 2 bases, and the junction held 3 bases outside the gene matches. Looked up from germline, CDR1 is MDHEN and CDR2 is SYDVKM.